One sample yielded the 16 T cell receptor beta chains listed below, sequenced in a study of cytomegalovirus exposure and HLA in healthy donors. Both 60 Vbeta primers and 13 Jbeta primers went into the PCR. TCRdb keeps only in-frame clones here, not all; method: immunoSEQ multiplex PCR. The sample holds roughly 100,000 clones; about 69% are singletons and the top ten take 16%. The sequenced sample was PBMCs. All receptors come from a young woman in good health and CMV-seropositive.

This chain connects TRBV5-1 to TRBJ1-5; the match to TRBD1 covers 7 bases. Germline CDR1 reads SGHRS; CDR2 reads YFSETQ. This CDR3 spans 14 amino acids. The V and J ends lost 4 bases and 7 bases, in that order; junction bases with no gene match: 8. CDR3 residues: CASSDGTGAQPQHF. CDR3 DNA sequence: TGCGCCAGCAGCGACGGTACAGGGGCGCAGCCCCAGCATTTT.

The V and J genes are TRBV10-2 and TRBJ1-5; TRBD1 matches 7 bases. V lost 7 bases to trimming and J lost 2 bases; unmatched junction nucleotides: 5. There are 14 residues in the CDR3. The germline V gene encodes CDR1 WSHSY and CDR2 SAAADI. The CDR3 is CASKTGTGNQPQHF. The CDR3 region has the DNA TGCGCCAGCAAGACAGGGACCGGCAATCAGCCCCAGCATTTT.

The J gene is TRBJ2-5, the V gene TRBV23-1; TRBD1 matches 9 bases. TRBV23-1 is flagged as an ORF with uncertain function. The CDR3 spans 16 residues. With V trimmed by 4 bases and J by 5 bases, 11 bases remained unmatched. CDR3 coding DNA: TGCGCCAGCAGTCCAGCCGGGACAGGGTGCGTGGAGACCCAGTACTTC. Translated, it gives CASSPAGTGCVETQYF.

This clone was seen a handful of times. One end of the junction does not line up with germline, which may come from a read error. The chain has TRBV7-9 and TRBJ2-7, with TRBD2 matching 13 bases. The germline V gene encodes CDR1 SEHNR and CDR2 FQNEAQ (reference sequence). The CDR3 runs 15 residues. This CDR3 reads CSSSLGLAGAYEQYF. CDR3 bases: TGTTCCAGCAGCTTAGGACTAGCGGGGGCCTACGAGCAGTACTTC.

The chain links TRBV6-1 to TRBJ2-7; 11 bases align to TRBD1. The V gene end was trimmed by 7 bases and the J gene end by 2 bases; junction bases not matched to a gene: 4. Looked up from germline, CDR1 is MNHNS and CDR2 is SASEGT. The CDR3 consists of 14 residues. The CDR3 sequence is CASNRDRGTYEQYF. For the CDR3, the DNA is TGTGCCAGCAACCGGGACAGGGGGACCTACGAGCAGTACTTC.

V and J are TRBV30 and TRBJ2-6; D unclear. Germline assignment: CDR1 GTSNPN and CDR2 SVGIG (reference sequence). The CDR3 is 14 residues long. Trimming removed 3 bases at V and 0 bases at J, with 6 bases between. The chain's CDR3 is CAWSRLSGANVLTF. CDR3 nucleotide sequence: TGTGCCTGGAGCCGTCTCTCTGGGGCCAACGTCCTGACTTTC. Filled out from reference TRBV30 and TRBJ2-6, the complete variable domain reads SQTIHQWPATLVQPVGSPLSLECTVEGTSNPNLYWYRQAAGRGLQLLFYSVGIGQISSEVPQNLSASRPQDRQFILSSKKLLLSDSGFYLCAWSRLSGANVLTFGAGSRLTVL.

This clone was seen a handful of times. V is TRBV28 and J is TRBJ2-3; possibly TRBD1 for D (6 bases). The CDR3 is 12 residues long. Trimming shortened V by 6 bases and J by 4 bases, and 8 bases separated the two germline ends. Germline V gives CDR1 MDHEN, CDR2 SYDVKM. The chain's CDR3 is CASRQGSDTQYF. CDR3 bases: TGTGCCAGCAGACAGGGATCAGATACGCAGTATTTT.

The CDR3 here is CASFHGTEALADTQYF. The CDR3 region has the DNA TGTGCCAGCTTCCATGGGACAGAGGCTCTCGCAGATACGCAGTATTTT. This chain links TRBV5-5 with TRBJ2-3; 7 bases match TRBD1. The CDR3 has 16 residues. CDR1 and CDR2 (germline): SGHKS, YYEKEE (reference sequence). The V segment lost 7 bases and the J segment 4 bases; nucleotides outside the gene matches: 15.

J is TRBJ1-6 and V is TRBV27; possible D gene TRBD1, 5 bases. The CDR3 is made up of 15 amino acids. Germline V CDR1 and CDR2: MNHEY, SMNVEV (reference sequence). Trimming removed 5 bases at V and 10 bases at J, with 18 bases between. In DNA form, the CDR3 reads TGTGCCAGCAGTCTTACCGGGACTATGACATCACCCCTCCACTTT. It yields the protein CASSLTGTMTSPLHF.

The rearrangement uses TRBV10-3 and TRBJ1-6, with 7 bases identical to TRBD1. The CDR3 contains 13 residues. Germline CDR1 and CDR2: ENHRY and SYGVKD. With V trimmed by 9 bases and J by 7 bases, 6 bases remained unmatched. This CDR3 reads CAIKGAGNSPLHF. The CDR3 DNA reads TGTGCCATTAAGGGGGCTGGAAATTCACCCCTCCACTTT.

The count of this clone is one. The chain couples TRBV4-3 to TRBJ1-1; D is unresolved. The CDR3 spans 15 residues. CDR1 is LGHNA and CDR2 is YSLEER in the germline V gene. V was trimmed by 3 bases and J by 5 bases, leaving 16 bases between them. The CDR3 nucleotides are TGCGCCAGCAGCCAGTTACTGGGGAGGTGGACTGAAGCTTTCTTT. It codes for CASSQLLGRWTEAFF.

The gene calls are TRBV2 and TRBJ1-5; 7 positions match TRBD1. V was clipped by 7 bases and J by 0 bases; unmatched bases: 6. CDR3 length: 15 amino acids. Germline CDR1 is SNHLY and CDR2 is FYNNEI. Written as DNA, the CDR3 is TGTGCCAGCAACGTTGACAGGGCTAGCAATCAGCCCCAGCATTTT. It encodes CASNVDRASNQPQHF.

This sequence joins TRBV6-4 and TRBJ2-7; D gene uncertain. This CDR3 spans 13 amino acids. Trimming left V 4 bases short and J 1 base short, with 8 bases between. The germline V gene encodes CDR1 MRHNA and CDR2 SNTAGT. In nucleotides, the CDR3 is TGTGCCAGCAGTGCGAGCAAATCCTACGAGCAGTACTTC. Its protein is CASSASKSYEQYF.

This CDR3 reads CASSLSGLAGAMQRDEQYF. Written as DNA, the CDR3 is TGTGCCAGCAGCCTCTCCGGGCTAGCGGGAGCGATGCAGCGGGACGAGCAGTACTTC. The V gene is TRBV4-2, the J gene TRBJ2-5; 10 positions match TRBD2. The J call may not be correct, given that the DNA end is closer to TRBJ2-7. CDR1 and CDR2 from the germline V gene are LGHNA and YNFKEQ. This CDR3 region has 19 residues.

CDR3 sequence reads: CASSLIGGGDPYEQYF. The CDR3 nucleotides read TGTGCCAGCAGCTTAATAGGCGGGGGGGATCCTTACGAGCAGTACTTC. V gene TRBV7-2 combines with J gene TRBJ2-7, with 9 nucleotides matching TRBD2. The CDR3 has 16 residues. After removal of 2 bases from V and 4 bases from J, the junction contained 9 bases not matched to a gene. Germline V gives CDR1 SGHTA, CDR2 FQGNSA.

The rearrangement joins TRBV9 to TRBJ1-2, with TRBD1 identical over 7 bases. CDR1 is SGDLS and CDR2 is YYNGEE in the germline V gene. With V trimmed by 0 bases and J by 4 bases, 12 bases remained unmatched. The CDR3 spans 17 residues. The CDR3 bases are TGTGCCAGCAGCGTAGAAGGGGGACAGAACTTGGGCTATGGCTACACCTTC. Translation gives CASSVEGGQNLGYGYTF.